These 27 T cell receptor beta chains originate from one sample sequenced in a study of beta chain features in type 1 diabetes (dated by TCRdb to the late 2010s). What the study reported, not specific to this receptor: In all four CD4+ subsets, TCRB CDR3 length was moderately but significantly shorter in type 1 diabetes patients.

Library preparation was by the immunoSEQ multiplex PCR assay. The entire isolated RNA was reverse transcribed using the High Capacity cDNA Reverse Transcription Kit, and thus expressed TCRB transcripts were sequenced. TCRdb limited this immuneACCESS table to in-frame rearrangements with V and J called. A share of clones is missing; checked studies link under half to unresolved V genes, and the rest is unexplained. The sample table contains under 300,000 clones; only one count was recorded for 15% to 20% of them. The ten top clones hold approximately 0.081% of the sample. Their recognized antigens are unknown. The sample consisted of naive CD4+ T cells from blood. The cell subset or site tag for this specimen amounts to: true naive CD4+ T cells. These TCRs come from a man aged 25 to 40 with type 1 diabetes.

This clone was counted between two and nine times. The CDR3 reads CASSRQGGGGTDTQYF. CDR3 coding DNA: TGTGCCAGCAGTCGCCAAGGAGGGGGCGGGACAGATACGCAGTATTTT. The gene calls are TRBV28 and TRBJ2-3, with D possibly being TRBD1 (7 bases). The CDR3 length is 16 residues. Germline V CDR1 and CDR2: MDHEN, SYDVKM. V lost 5 bases, J lost 3 bases, and 18 bases lay in between.

This clone showed up just a few times. V is TRBV5-6 and J is TRBJ2-4; 12 bases line up with TRBD2. With 2 bases clipped from V and 6 bases from J, the junction kept 9 bases outside the gene matches. From germline, CDR1 is SGHDT and CDR2 YYEEEE. The CDR3 is made up of 17 amino acids. CDR3: CASSFPTLAGGTNIQYF. CDR3 DNA: TGTGCCAGCAGCTTCCCTACACTAGCGGGAGGCACAAACATTCAGTACTTC.

The genes are TRBV7-2 and TRBJ2-1; 8 bases match TRBD1. The CDR3 is 17 residues long. The V gene's germline CDR1 is SGHTA and CDR2 FQGNSA. The trim removed 5 bases at V and 7 bases at J, leaving 16 bases unmatched. CDR3 sequence: CASSRLRMQGAGNEQFF. The CDR3 bases are TGTGCCAGCAGCCGACTTAGGATGCAGGGGGCAGGTAATGAGCAGTTCTTC.

The chain joins TRBV29-1 to TRBJ2-7; D is uncertain. Germline V CDR1 and CDR2: SQVTM, ANQGSEA. The CDR3 contains 12 residues. Trimming left V 2 bases short and J 1 base short, with 6 bases between. CDR3 protein: CSVELPSYEQYF. CDR3 coding DNA: TGCAGCGTTGAACTACCTTCCTACGAGCAGTACTTC.

The chain links TRBV30 to TRBJ2-3; D is possibly TRBD2 (5 bases). With 1 base removed from V and 2 bases from J, the gap between germline ends came to 16 bases. Germline loops: CDR1 GTSNPN, CDR2 SVGIG (reference sequence). The CDR3 is 16 residues long. This CDR3 reads CAWSGASRPTTDTQYF. The CDR3 DNA reads TGTGCCTGGAGTGGGGCTAGCAGACCCACCACAGATACGCAGTATTTT.

V usage is TRBV28 and J usage is TRBJ2-1; 7 bases are a match to TRBD2. The CDR3 extends over 15 amino acids. Looked up from germline, CDR1 is MDHEN and CDR2 is SYDVKM. J was trimmed by 6 bases and V by 3 bases; bases with no gene match: 8. The CDR3 is CASSFRGSVGNEQFF. The CDR3 coding sequence is TGTGCCAGCAGTTTTCGCGGGAGTGTTGGCAATGAGCAGTTCTTC.

The chain carries TRBV5-1 and TRBJ1-2, with D hard to call. V was shortened by 4 bases and J by 2 bases, with 9 bases between the two germline ends. Germline lookup yields CDR1 SGHRS and CDR2 YFSETQ. The CDR3 has 13 amino acids. CDR3 sequence (DNA): TGCGCCAGCAGCGAGACCATAAACTATGGCTACACCTTC. As protein: CASSETINYGYTF.

This chain links TRBV14 with TRBJ2-4; no clear D gene. The CDR3 is 18 amino acids. The ends were cut back, 2 bases at V and 0 bases at J, with 17 bases in the middle. CDR1 and CDR2 from the germline V gene are SGHDN and FVKESK. The DNA of the CDR3 is TGTGCCAGCAGCCAACATATCGAGCAGAGACTAGCCAAAAACATTCAGTACTTC. Protein sequence: CASSQHIEQRLAKNIQYF.

V gene TRBV4-2 combines with J gene TRBJ2-3; D is uncertain. The CDR3 contains 12 residues. V was pared by 0 bases and J by 7 bases, with 5 bases between. Germline V CDR1 and CDR2: LGHNA, YNFKEQ. The CDR3 protein is CASSQDSYTQYF. For the CDR3, the DNA is TGTGCCAGCAGCCAAGATTCTTATACGCAGTATTTT.

The chain is built from TRBV5-1 and TRBJ2-1; TRBD2 might be the D (6 bases). Germline V gene lookup returns CDR1 SGHRS and CDR2 YFSETQ. Between the trimmed V and J ends, which lost 2 bases and 0 bases, there was a span of 6 bases. The length of the CDR3 is 14 residues. The CDR3 DNA sequence: TGCGCCAGCAGCTTCGGGGGCTCCTACAATGAGCAGTTCTTC. Amino acids: CASSFGGSYNEQFF.

This clone was picked up a small number of times. The rearrangement links TRBV5-4 to TRBJ2-1; D is unresolved. Trimming took off 1 base at V and 7 bases at J, with 9 bases between the two ends. The CDR3 consists of 13 residues. CDR1 and CDR2 (germline): SGHNT, YYREEE (reference sequence). The CDR3 is CASSLNRPNEQFF. The CDR3 nucleotides are TGTGCCAGCAGCTTGAATCGCCCTAATGAGCAGTTCTTC.

In this sample, this clone turned up a few times. The chain links TRBV20-1 to TRBJ2-5, with D hard to call. There are 10 residues in the CDR3. In germline, CDR1 is DFQATT, CDR2 SNEGSKA (reference sequence). The germline V and J ends were trimmed by 6 bases and 5 bases, with 7 bases remaining between them. The CDR3, as DNA: TGCAGTGCCCGTTTTGAGACCCAGTACTTC. Translated, it gives CSARFETQYF.

The chain carries TRBV19 and TRBJ2-5; unclear D gene. Looked up from germline, CDR1 is LNHDA and CDR2 is SQIVND (reference sequence). This CDR3 comprises 11 residues. With 4 bases removed from V and 5 bases from J, the gap between germline ends came to 5 bases. CDR3 DNA: TGTGCCAGTAGTAAATGGGAGACCCAGTACTTC. Its protein product is CASSKWETQYF.

The rearrangement uses TRBV7-2 and TRBJ2-7; possibly TRBD2 for D (6 bases). The CDR3 covers 16 residues. V was pared by 2 bases and J by 0 bases, with 14 bases between. Germline CDR1 and CDR2: SGHTA and FQGNSA. The CDR3 protein is CASSLLGDSSSYEQYF. The CDR3 nucleotides read TGTGCCAGCAGCTTATTAGGGGACTCGAGCTCCTACGAGCAGTACTTC.

This clone was detected only a few times. V gene TRBV18 combines with J gene TRBJ2-5; either TRBD1 or TRBD2 may supply D (5 bases each). The CDR3 is made up of 14 amino acids. Trimming removed 1 base at V and 9 bases at J, with 15 bases between. Germline V lookup: CDR1 KGHSH, CDR2 LQKENI. The CDR3 DNA sequence: TGTGCCAGCTCACCACAGGGACCCCAGGGAGCCCAGTACTTC. It specifies CASSPQGPQGAQYF.

This clone was counted between two and nine times. This rearrangement joins TRBV5-4 to TRBJ2-3; D is possibly TRBD1 (5 bases). This CDR3 is built from 14 residues. V lost 4 bases to trimming and J lost 3 bases, with 12 bases between them. Germline V CDR1 and CDR2: SGHNT, YYREEE (reference sequence). The CDR3 DNA sequence: TGTGCCAGCAGCCCAGGGCCAATGACAGATACGCAGTATTTT. This translates into CASSPGPMTDTQYF. The complete variable domain, with remaining parts taken from reference TRBV5-4 and TRBJ2-3, reads ETGVTQSPTHLIKTRGQQVTLRCSSQSGHNTVSWYQQALGQGPQFIFQYYREEENGRGNFPPRFSGLQFPNYSSELNVNALELDDSALYLCASSPGPMTDTQYFGPGTRLTVL.

This clone has just a few counts. V gene TRBV5-1 combines with J gene TRBJ2-2; the match to TRBD1 covers 7 bases. Germline V lookup: CDR1 SGHRS, CDR2 YFSETQ. There are 15 residues in the CDR3. J was trimmed by 0 bases and V by 4 bases; bases with no gene match: 3. This CDR3 is CASSLGQPNTGELFF. The CDR3 nucleotides are TGCGCCAGCAGCCTGGGACAGCCGAACACCGGGGAGCTGTTTTTT.

This clone showed up just a few times. The rearrangement uses TRBV10-3 and TRBJ2-1; 7 bases are shared with TRBD1. V lost 10 bases to trimming and J lost 7 bases; unmatched junction nucleotides: 13. Germline V gives CDR1 ENHRY, CDR2 SYGVKD. The CDR3 sequence is 14 residues long. CDR3 nucleotide sequence: TGTGCCACCCTCCTGGGAGACAGGGCAAATGAGCAGTTCTTC. Its protein product is CATLLGDRANEQFF.

Here the CDR3 reads CSVGYLGTSYEQYF. The CDR3 region has the DNA TGCAGCGTTGGTTACCTTGGTACATCCTACGAGCAGTACTTC. The chain is built from TRBV29-1 and TRBJ2-7; D gene uncertain. V lost 4 bases, J lost 1 base, and 14 bases lay in between. Germline V CDR1 and CDR2: SQVTM, ANQGSEA. The CDR3 spans 14 residues.

For the CDR3, the DNA is TGCGCCAGCAGCTTGACACAGACGATGACCTACGAGCAGTACTTC. Amino acid sequence: CASSLTQTMTYEQYF. The V gene is TRBV5-1, the J gene TRBJ2-7; D is uncertain. The CDR3 contains 15 residues. Germline V gives CDR1 SGHRS, CDR2 YFSETQ. Trimming shortened V by 1 base and J by 2 bases, and 13 bases separated the two germline ends. Together with reference TRBV5-1 and TRBJ2-7, the CDR3 gives the full variable domain: KAGVTQTPRYLIKTRGQQVTLSCSPISGHRSVSWYQQTPGQGLQFLFEYFSETQRNKGNFPGRFSGRQFSNSRSEMNVSTLELGDSALYLCASSLTQTMTYEQYFGPGTRLTVT.

This clone has just a few counts. The V and J genes are TRBV28 and TRBJ2-5; maybe TRBD1 (6 bases). Germline loops: CDR1 MDHEN, CDR2 SYDVKM. The V and J ends lost 6 bases and 5 bases respectively, with 16 bases between them. The CDR3 contains 14 residues. The CDR3 sequence is CASRAQGLSETQYF. CDR3 nucleotides: TGTGCCAGCAGGGCACAGGGTCTTTCGGAGACCCAGTACTTC.

The chain employs TRBV25-1 and TRBJ2-3; the D is unclear. This CDR3 has 13 residues. CDR1 MGHDK and CDR2 SYGVNS come from the germline V gene. V was cut by 3 bases and J by 2 bases, with 6 bases left in between. The CDR3 coding sequence is TGTGCCAGCAGTGAGCCGGTCACAGATACGCAGTATTTT. Translating it yields CASSEPVTDTQYF.

This clone was seen only a few times. This rearrangement joins TRBV29-1 to TRBJ2-3; no firm D call. Trimming shortened V by 8 bases and J by 2 bases, and 11 bases separated the two germline ends. Germline V gene data show CDR1 as SQVTM and CDR2 as ANQGSEA. The CDR3 loop spans 12 amino acids. The CDR3 bases are TGCAGCCCTCTTCATTACACAGATACGCAGTATTTT. Translated, it gives CSPLHYTDTQYF.

This clone was seen only a few times. The V gene is TRBV21-1, the J gene TRBJ2-1; the D call in the table, TRBD2, was not verified against the DNA. TRBV21-1 is a pseudogene segment. The CDR3 has 14 amino acids. The CDR3 nucleotides read TGTGCCAGCAGCAAAGGTCGCAGCTCGGGTGAGCAGTTCTTC. This codes for CASSKGRSSGEQFF.

This clone was counted only a few times. V is TRBV7-2 and J is TRBJ2-1, with TRBD2 as a possible D gene (5 bases). The CDR3 is 15 residues long. Deletions cut 1 base from V and 0 bases from J, with 7 bases between. CDR1 and CDR2 (germline): SGHTA, FQGNSA. CDR3 sequence (DNA): TGTGCCAGCAGCTTAGAGCGGAGCTCCTACAATGAGCAGTTCTTC. Translating gives CASSLERSSYNEQFF.

The rearrangement links TRBV27 to TRBJ2-3; D call uncertain. CDR3 length equals 13 residues. CDR1 is MNHEY and CDR2 is SMNVEV in the germline V gene (reference sequence). V was shortened by 7 bases and J by 1 base, with 9 bases between the two germline ends. The CDR3, as DNA: TGTGCCAGCACGGTAGTTGGCACAGATACGCAGTATTTT. It is translated as CASTVVGTDTQYF.

The rearrangement uses TRBV7-2 and TRBJ2-7; 8 bases align to TRBD2. Germline CDR1 is SGHTA and CDR2 is FQGNSA. Trimming at V came to 3 bases and at J to 2 bases, leaving 3 bases not matched to a gene. This CDR3 has 14 amino acids. CDR3 sequence (DNA): TGTGCCAGCAGCTTGGAGGGACTAGCCTACGAGCAGTACTTC. Encoded protein: CASSLEGLAYEQYF.